Shown below are 27 T cell receptor beta chains from a single sample sequenced in a study of blood T cell repertoires in COVID-19. Sequenced by immunoSEQ multiplex PCR; TCRdb stores in-frame clones only, minus some. The data contain 200,000 to 300,000 clones, more than 75% of them singletons. The source material was peripheral blood. These receptors came from a woman aged 55-75 years with COVID-19, enrolled during active disease.

J is TRBJ2-1 and V is TRBV29-1; a weak D match, TRBD1 (6 bases). The CDR3 is 15 amino acids. Per the germline V gene, CDR1 is SQVTM and CDR2 is ANQGSEA. V was shortened by 3 bases and J by 5 bases, with 17 bases between the two germline ends. CDR3 sequence (DNA): TGCAGCGTTGAGTTGTTCGACAGGAGAAACAATGAGCAGTTCTTC. This translates into CSVELFDRRNNEQFF.

The sample holds a few counts of this clone. This rearrangement joins TRBV6-5 to TRBJ1-1; D not resolved. The CDR3 runs 13 residues. Germline values: CDR1 MNHEY, CDR2 SVGAGI. The ends were cut back, 8 bases at V and 2 bases at J, with 12 bases in the middle. The CDR3 bases are TGTGCCAGCCCCGGGGATCCAAACACTGAAGCTTTCTTT. This gives the protein CASPGDPNTEAFF.

This clone was seen repeatedly, ten times or more. J is TRBJ2-1 and V is TRBV28; D might be TRBD2 (6 bases). Per germline, CDR1 MDHEN and CDR2 SYDVKM. The CDR3 is made up of 16 amino acids. V shed 6 bases and J shed 4 bases, with 19 bases lying between them. This CDR3 reads CASRGRGRSRYNEQFF. For the CDR3, the DNA is TGTGCCAGCAGGGGTCGAGGGAGGTCTCGGTACAATGAGCAGTTCTTC.

The chain uses TRBV11-2 and TRBJ2-2; 9 bases fit TRBD2. The CDR3 loop spans 17 amino acids. V was clipped by 1 base and J by 0 bases; unmatched bases: 3. Germline CDR1 SGHAT, CDR2 FQNNGV. The CDR3 here is CASSLVASGTNTGELFF. CDR3 DNA: TGTGCCAGCAGCTTAGTTGCTAGCGGGACGAACACCGGGGAGCTGTTTTTT.

This clone was recorded only once. The rearrangement joins TRBV7-2 to TRBJ2-5; D unclear. This CDR3 region has 12 residues. Germline CDR1 reads SGHTA; CDR2 reads FQGNSA. Trimming removed 2 bases at V and 4 bases at J, with 5 bases between. This CDR3 is CASSLIGETQYF. The DNA for the CDR3 is TGTGCCAGCAGCTTAATCGGAGAGACCCAGTACTTC. Complete variable domain (other parts from reference TRBV7-2 and TRBJ2-5): GAGVSQSPSNKVTEKGKDVELRCDPISGHTALYWYRQSLGQGLEFLIYFQGNSAPDKSGLPSDRFSAERTGGSVSTLTIQRTQQEDSAVYLCASSLIGETQYFGPGTRLLVL.

This chain uses TRBV5-1 with TRBJ2-5; 15 bases map to TRBD2. From germline, CDR1 is SGHRS and CDR2 YFSETQ. The CDR3 sequence is 21 residues long. V shed 0 bases, J shed 4 bases, and the junction held 16 bases outside the gene matches. In nucleotides, the CDR3 is TGCGCCAGCAGCTTGGTTGGTGGACTAGCGGGAGGGCCTATCCCCCCAGAGACCCAGTACTTC. Translated, it gives CASSLVGGLAGGPIPPETQYF.

The rearrangement joins TRBV6-6 to TRBJ2-7; maybe TRBD2 (5 bases). CDR1 and CDR2 from the germline V gene are MNHNY and SVGAGI (reference sequence). Trimming took 0 bases from V and 3 from J, leaving 12 bases between them. CDR3 length: 15 residues. CDR3 sequence: CASSYSQRRDYEQYF. DNA for the CDR3: TGTGCCAGCAGTTACTCCCAGCGGAGAGACTACGAGCAGTACTTC.

The J gene is TRBJ1-5, the V gene TRBV29-1; weak D call: TRBD1 (6 bases). Per germline, CDR1 SQVTM and CDR2 ANQGSEA. The CDR3 has 15 residues. Trimming stripped 6 bases from V and 0 bases from J, with 15 bases between. The CDR3 DNA sequence: TGCAGCGTGAAAACCACAGGGAATAGCAATCAGCCCCAGCATTTT. Protein sequence: CSVKTTGNSNQPQHF.

This clone appeared a single time. V and J are TRBV7-9 and TRBJ2-3, with D unclear. The CDR3 totals 15 residues. Trimming took off 1 base at V and 0 bases at J, with 8 bases between the two ends. Germline V lookup: CDR1 SEHNR, CDR2 FQNEAQ (reference sequence). The CDR3 nucleotides read TGTGCCAGCAGCTTAGGGGCATCTAGCACAGATACGCAGTATTTT. Translating it yields CASSLGASSTDTQYF.

A single count supports this clone. This rearrangement joins TRBV28 to TRBJ1-1; the match to TRBD1 covers 7 bases. Per the germline V gene, CDR1 is MDHEN and CDR2 is SYDVKM. V lost 6 bases and J lost 3; bases outside the gene matches: 4. This CDR3 spans 13 amino acids. CDR3 residues: CASRSRGYTEAFF. The CDR3 nucleotides read TGTGCCAGCAGATCCAGGGGGTACACTGAAGCTTTCTTT.

The genes are TRBV27 and TRBJ2-1; TRBD2 aligns across 9 bases. Germline lookup yields CDR1 MNHEY and CDR2 SMNVEV (reference sequence). With 8 bases clipped from V and 3 bases from J, the junction kept 8 bases outside the gene matches. CDR3 length equals 15 residues. The CDR3 sequence: CASYKAGGGYNEQFF. The DNA of the CDR3 is TGTGCCAGCTATAAAGCGGGAGGAGGCTACAATGAGCAGTTCTTC.

The CDR3 is CASSLTTGFYGYTF. In DNA form, the CDR3 reads TGCGCCAGCAGCTTGACGACAGGCTTCTATGGCTACACCTTC. The V gene is TRBV5-1, the J gene TRBJ1-2; D perhaps matches TRBD1 (6 bases). Germline V gene sequence: CDR1 SGHRS, CDR2 YFSETQ. V lost 1 base, J lost 4 bases, and 11 bases lay in between. CDR3 length: 14 residues. The complete variable domain, with remaining parts taken from reference TRBV5-1 and TRBJ1-2, reads KAGVTQTPRYLIKTRGQQVTLSCSPISGHRSVSWYQQTPGQGLQFLFEYFSETQRNKGNFPGRFSGRQFSNSRSEMNVSTLELGDSALYLCASSLTTGFYGYTFGSGTRLTVV.

The rearrangement joins TRBV2 to TRBJ1-1, with D uncertain. Trimming shortened V by 2 bases and J by 7 bases, and 5 bases separated the two germline ends. The CDR3 runs 11 residues. CDR1 and CDR2 from the germline V gene are SNHLY and FYNNEI. The CDR3 DNA is TGTGCCAGCAGTGAACGGGTTGAAGCTTTCTTT. Encoded protein: CASSERVEAFF. Using reference TRBV2 and TRBJ1-1 for the parts outside the CDR3, the full variable domain is EPEVTQTPSHQVTQMGQEVILRCVPISNHLYFYWYRQILGQKVEFLVSFYNNEISEKSEIFDDQFSVERPDGSNFTLKIRSTKLEDSAMYFCASSERVEAFFGQGTRLTVV.

This clone was recorded only once. The CDR3 DNA is TGTGCCACCAGCAGTAGGGGACAGGGTATTATCGCCAATCAGCCCCAGCATTTT. As protein: CATSSRGQGIIANQPQHF. The rearrangement uses TRBV15 and TRBJ1-5, with TRBD1 matching over 9 bases. Germline-derived CDR1 and CDR2 are LNHNV and YYDKDF (reference sequence). After removal of 3 bases from V and 3 bases from J, the junction contained 12 bases not matched to a gene. The CDR3 has 18 amino acids.

This chain uses TRBV5-1 with TRBJ2-3; a weak D match, TRBD2 (6 bases). Germline V gene data show CDR1 as SGHRS and CDR2 as YFSETQ. The V gene lost 7 bases and the J gene lost 3 bases, with 9 bases spanning the gap. The CDR3 length is 12 residues. This CDR3 reads CASGAGTDTQYF. DNA of the CDR3: TGCGCCAGCGGCGCGGGAACAGATACGCAGTATTTT.

The chain joins TRBV27 to TRBJ2-1, with 14 bases identical to TRBD2. The CDR3 is 15 residues long. The V gene's germline CDR1 is MNHEY and CDR2 SMNVEV (reference sequence). V dropped 6 bases and J dropped 12; count of bases not matched to a gene: 10. The DNA for the CDR3 is TGTGCCAGCAGCTCGAAGGGACTAGCGGGAGAGGGGCAGTTCTTC. Amino acid sequence: CASSSKGLAGEGQFF.

The chain is built from TRBV28 and TRBJ1-2; perhaps TRBD1 as D (5 bases). Germline V gene sequence: CDR1 MDHEN, CDR2 SYDVKM. V shed 0 bases and J shed 7 bases, with 12 bases lying between them. The CDR3 covers 14 residues. DNA for the CDR3: TGTGCCAGCAGTTTATGGCCTCAGGGTCCTGGCTACACCTTC. Its translation: CASSLWPQGPGYTF.

Concerning this clone itself: The sample has other DNA sequences that encode this CDR3 too. The chain couples TRBV18 to TRBJ2-6; 8 bases are shared with TRBD1. In germline, CDR1 is KGHSH, CDR2 LQKENI. The CDR3 sequence is 17 residues long. The V gene end was trimmed by 1 base and the J gene end by 0 bases; junction bases not matched to a gene: 2. CDR3 loop: CASSPRQGASGANVLTF. In nucleotides, the CDR3 is TGTGCCAGCTCACCACGGCAGGGGGCCTCTGGGGCCAACGTCCTGACTTTC.

In regard to this clone: Other DNA sequences within the sample encode an identical CDR3. The chain uses TRBV5-1 and TRBJ1-1, with 10 bases aligning to TRBD1. Germline-derived CDR1 and CDR2 are SGHRS and YFSETQ. The CDR3 spans 14 residues. Germline trimming cut 4 bases from V and 3 bases from J; bases unmatched to any gene: 3. CDR3 protein: CASSPGQGYTEAFF. CDR3 nucleotide sequence: TGCGCCAGCAGCCCGGGACAGGGGTACACTGAAGCTTTCTTT.

The chain has TRBV5-1 and TRBJ1-6; 7 bases are a match to TRBD1. The V and J ends lost 7 bases and 5 bases, in that order; junction bases with no gene match: 9. The CDR3 is made up of 15 amino acids. Germline-derived CDR1 and CDR2 are SGHRS and YFSETQ. The CDR3, as DNA: TGCGCCAGCTCCCCCGCTGACAGGGATAATTCACCCCTCCACTTT. Protein product: CASSPADRDNSPLHF.

The chain has TRBV18 and TRBJ1-6, with 9 bases identical to TRBD1. Germline lookup yields CDR1 KGHSH and CDR2 LQKENI. The length of the CDR3 is 14 residues. Trimming cost V 5 bases and J 9 bases; bases outside gene matches: 5. The DNA of the CDR3 is TGTGCCAGCTCAGGGACAGGGATCGGTTCACCCCTCCACTTT. Its protein product is CASSGTGIGSPLHF. Supplemented by reference TRBV18 and TRBJ1-6, the full variable domain reads NAGVMQNPRHLVRRRGQEARLRCSPMKGHSHVYWYRQLPEEGLKFMVYLQKENIIDESGMPKERFSAEFPKEGPSILRIQQVVRGDSAAYFCASSGTGIGSPLHFGNGTRLTVT.

CDR3 region: CAISESTGTVNQPQHF. CDR3 sequence (DNA): TGTGCCATCAGTGAGTCGACGGGGACAGTTAACCAGCCCCAGCATTTT. The chain recombines TRBV10-3 with TRBJ1-5, with 7 bases fitting TRBD1. J gave up 7 bases and V 0 bases, and 9 bases lay outside the gene matches. This CDR3 is 16 amino acids long. Germline loops: CDR1 ENHRY, CDR2 SYGVKD.

This sequence joins TRBV28 and TRBJ1-4; maybe TRBD1 (6 bases). With 3 bases removed from V and 4 bases from J, the gap between germline ends came to 9 bases. The CDR3 length is 14 residues. Germline-derived CDR1 and CDR2 are MDHEN and SYDVKM. CDR3 nucleotides: TGTGCCAGCAGTTTTAACAGGGATAATGAAAAACTGTTTTTT. This translates into CASSFNRDNEKLFF. Filled out from reference TRBV28 and TRBJ1-4, the complete variable domain reads DVKVTQSSRYLVKRTGEKVFLECVQDMDHENMFWYRQDPGLGLRLIYFSYDVKMKEKGDIPEGYSVSREKKERFSLILESASTNQTSMYLCASSFNRDNEKLFFGSGTQLSVL.

The chain recombines TRBV18 with TRBJ1-4; 12 bases match TRBD1. CDR1 and CDR2 (germline): KGHSH, LQKENI. Unmatched junction bases numbered 8, after V lost 3 bases and J lost 0 bases. The CDR3 extends over 19 amino acids. The CDR3 DNA reads TGTGCCAGCTCACCCACCGGGACAGGGGGCCTTTCAACTAATGAAAAACTGTTTTTT. Translated: CASSPTGTGGLSTNEKLFF. Drawing the rest from reference TRBV18 and TRBJ1-4, the complete variable domain is NAGVMQNPRHLVRRRGQEARLRCSPMKGHSHVYWYRQLPEEGLKFMVYLQKENIIDESGMPKERFSAEFPKEGPSILRIQQVVRGDSAAYFCASSPTGTGGLSTNEKLFFGSGTQLSVL.

J is TRBJ2-7 and V is TRBV27, with TRBD1 matching over 7 bases. There are 13 residues in the CDR3. Germline V CDR1 and CDR2: MNHEY, SMNVEV (reference sequence). The ends lost 6 bases at V and 5 bases at J; junction bases unmatched: 7. The CDR3 bases are TGTGCCAGCAGGCAGACAGGGACCCACGAGCAGTACTTC. Amino acid sequence: CASRQTGTHEQYF.

A single count supports this clone. This chain uses TRBV30 with TRBJ2-7; D possibly corresponds to TRBD1 (6 bases). The CDR3 spans 14 residues. Trimming pared 3 bases from V and 2 bases from J, leaving 14 bases between. Germline V CDR1 and CDR2: GTSNPN, SVGIG (reference sequence). The CDR3 is CAWSPAGVTYEQYF. As DNA, the CDR3 is TGTGCCTGGAGCCCGGCAGGGGTAACCTACGAGCAGTACTTC.

The CDR3 here is CASSQPRGSSYNEQFF. CDR3 bases: TGCGCCAGCAGCCAACCCCGGGGGAGCTCCTACAATGAGCAGTTCTTC. J is TRBJ2-1 and V is TRBV5-1; weak D call: TRBD2 (6 bases). CDR1 SGHRS and CDR2 YFSETQ come from the germline V gene. The length of the CDR3 is 16 residues. V was clipped by 4 bases and J by 0 bases, with 14 bases between them.